The 18 T cell receptor beta chains below were found in one sample sequenced in a study of control samples from healthy donors and cancer patients. Profiling relied on immunoSEQ multiplex PCR, and the TCRdb table lists in-frame clones only, not all of them. This table holds just over 30,000 clones, 94% found once. The sequenced sample was blood. The receptors were sampled from a man in his sixties in good health.

The genes are TRBV5-6 and TRBJ2-1; D is unresolved. CDR3 size: 11 residues. Germline V gene data show CDR1 as SGHDT and CDR2 as YYEEEE. The V end lost 2 bases, the J end lost 7 bases, and 4 bases lay between the germline ends. CDR3 DNA sequence: TGTGCCAGCAGCTTCGTTAATGAGCAGTTCTTC. This sequence encodes CASSFVNEQFF.

J is TRBJ1-2 and V is TRBV28, with 9 bases identical to TRBD1. The CDR3 extends over 14 amino acids. Germline V gene sequence: CDR1 MDHEN, CDR2 SYDVKM. With 4 bases clipped from V and 3 bases from J, the junction kept 3 bases outside the gene matches. The CDR3, as DNA: TGTGCCAGCAGTTCGGGGGACAGGGACTATGGCTACACCTTC. It is translated as CASSSGDRDYGYTF.

The chain has TRBV9 and TRBJ1-2; 8 bases map to TRBD1. V was clipped by 3 bases and J by 2 bases; unmatched bases: 6. In germline, CDR1 is SGDLS, CDR2 YYNGEE. This CDR3 spans 15 amino acids. CDR3 residues: CASSDSWTGNYGYTF. The DNA of the CDR3 is TGTGCCAGCAGCGATAGTTGGACAGGGAACTATGGCTACACCTTC. The full variable domain, with the rest looked up from reference TRBV9 and TRBJ1-2, is DSGVTQTPKHLITATGQRVTLRCSPRSGDLSVYWYQQSLDQGLQFLIQYYNGEERAKGNILERFSAQQFPDLHSELNLSSLELGDSALYFCASSDSWTGNYGYTFGSGTRLTVV.

The rearrangement uses TRBV27 and TRBJ1-5, with 9 nucleotides matching TRBD1. The CDR3 is 14 residues long. In germline, CDR1 is MNHEY, CDR2 SMNVEV (reference sequence). The V gene end was trimmed by 10 bases and the J gene end by 7 bases; junction bases not matched to a gene: 11. Written as DNA, the CDR3 is TGTGCCACCCGGGACAGGGAAAGGGGACAGCCCCAGCATTTT. It yields the protein CATRDRERGQPQHF.

The chain uses TRBV6-5 and TRBJ1-5, with D perhaps TRBD1 (5 bases). The CDR3 contains 13 residues. The ends were cut back, 6 bases at V and 4 bases at J, with 10 bases in the middle. Germline V gives CDR1 MNHEY, CDR2 SVGAGI. CDR3 sequence reads: CASRRQLNQPQHF. In nucleotides, the CDR3 is TGTGCCAGCAGAAGACAGCTTAATCAGCCCCAGCATTTT.

The chain has TRBV10-3 and TRBJ2-7, with 8 bases aligning to TRBD2. The CDR3 runs 15 residues. From germline, CDR1 is ENHRY and CDR2 SYGVKD. The trim removed 0 bases at V and 3 bases at J, leaving 4 bases unmatched. The CDR3 region is CAISESTGGYYEQYF. The DNA for the CDR3 is TGTGCCATCAGTGAGTCGACGGGGGGGTACTACGAGCAGTACTTC.

The rearrangement uses TRBV6-6 and TRBJ1-6; D might be TRBD1 (5 bases). V lost 2 bases to trimming and J lost 10 bases, with 12 bases between them. From germline, CDR1 is MNHNY and CDR2 SVGAGI (reference sequence). CDR3 length: 14 residues. The CDR3 region is CASSYVGGESPLHF. CDR3 sequence (DNA): TGTGCCAGCAGTTACGTGGGGGGGGAATCACCCCTCCACTTT.

This chain connects TRBV28 to TRBJ2-2; TRBD2 might be the D (5 bases). V dropped 8 bases and J dropped 10 bases, with 11 bases sitting between them. Per the germline V gene, CDR1 is MDHEN and CDR2 is SYDVKM. The CDR3 consists of 11 residues. CDR3 sequence: CASRGLQELFF. The CDR3 nucleotides read TGTGCCAGCCGGGGTCTGCAGGAGCTGTTTTTT. The entire variable domain, with the rest obtained from reference TRBV28 and TRBJ2-2, is as follows: DVKVTQSSRYLVKRTGEKVFLECVQDMDHENMFWYRQDPGLGLRLIYFSYDVKMKEKGDIPEGYSVSREKKERFSLILESASTNQTSMYLCASRGLQELFFGEGSRLTVL.

V and J are TRBV5-5 and TRBJ2-7, with TRBD1 matching 8 bases. The ends lost 4 bases at V and 2 bases at J; junction bases unmatched: 11. Per the germline V gene, CDR1 is SGHKS and CDR2 is YYEKEE (reference sequence). The CDR3 contains 16 residues. CDR3 residues: CASSLYGQGGTYEQYF. DNA of the CDR3: TGTGCCAGCAGCCTCTATGGACAGGGTGGCACCTACGAGCAGTACTTC.

The rearrangement links TRBV5-4 to TRBJ1-2; D is uncertain. The germline V gene has CDR1 SGHNT and CDR2 YYREEE (reference sequence). V was shortened by 5 bases and J by 4 bases, with 15 bases between the two germline ends. This CDR3 comprises 14 residues. As DNA, the CDR3 is TGTGCCAGCAGGAACAGAGGGATGCCCTATGGCTACACCTTC. It translates to CASRNRGMPYGYTF. Drawing the rest from reference TRBV5-4 and TRBJ1-2, the complete variable domain is ETGVTQSPTHLIKTRGQQVTLRCSSQSGHNTVSWYQQALGQGPQFIFQYYREEENGRGNFPPRFSGLQFPNYSSELNVNALELDDSALYLCASRNRGMPYGYTFGSGTRLTVV.

The V gene is TRBV29-1, the J gene TRBJ1-2; TRBD1 is a possible D gene (5 bases). The V gene lost 6 bases and the J gene lost 8 bases, with 10 bases spanning the gap. The CDR3 length is 10 residues. Germline V CDR1 and CDR2: SQVTM, ANQGSEA. CDR3 loop: CSVRGNGYTF. The DNA of the CDR3 is TGCAGCGTGAGGGGCAACGGCTACACCTTC.

This chain connects TRBV27 to TRBJ2-3, with TRBD2 identical over 9 bases. This CDR3 has 14 amino acids. From germline, CDR1 is MNHEY and CDR2 SMNVEV (reference sequence). Germline trimming cut 4 bases from V and 7 bases from J; bases unmatched to any gene: 6. CDR3 residues: CASSSPSGANTQYF. CDR3 coding DNA: TGTGCCAGCAGTTCCCCTAGCGGGGCGAATACGCAGTATTTT.

This clone was counted once. The chain links TRBV7-9 to TRBJ1-2; D gene unclear. V was shortened by 5 bases and J by 4 bases, with 11 bases between the two germline ends. Germline V gives CDR1 SEHNR, CDR2 FQNEAQ (reference sequence). The CDR3 length is 13 residues. The CDR3 DNA reads as TGTGCCAGCAGCCCGGGCGGCGGCTATGGCTACACCTTC. It translates to CASSPGGGYGYTF.

The chain carries TRBV4-1 and TRBJ1-6; no clear D gene. The CDR3 spans 17 residues. Germline loops: CDR1 MGHRA, CDR2 YSYEKL. V lost 2 bases and J lost 0, with 11 bases in between. CDR3 DNA: TGCGCCAGCAGCCAACCGACTGCGAGCTCCTATAATTCACCCCTCCACTTT. Its protein is CASSQPTASSYNSPLHF.

This clone is a singleton in its sample. The chain has TRBV15 and TRBJ1-5; D ambiguous. V lost 7 bases and J lost 3, with 13 bases in between. The CDR3 is made up of 14 amino acids. Germline-derived CDR1 and CDR2 are LNHNV and YYDKDF (reference sequence). The CDR3 loop reads CATKQVGVNQPQHF. CDR3 nucleotides: TGTGCCACCAAACAAGTGGGAGTCAATCAGCCCCAGCATTTT.

The CDR3 region has the DNA TGTGCCAGCAGTCTCTTTTACAATGAGCAGTTCTTC. Translating gives CASSLFYNEQFF. The chain couples TRBV14 to TRBJ2-1; D is ambiguous. In germline, CDR1 is SGHDN, CDR2 FVKESK. V was cut by 6 bases and J by 4 bases, with 7 bases left in between. The CDR3 contains 12 residues.

This clone came up once. The V and J genes are TRBV29-1 and TRBJ2-7, with D unresolved. Germline CDR1 SQVTM, CDR2 ANQGSEA. This CDR3 comprises 11 residues. V lost 3 bases and J lost 4, with 7 bases in between. The CDR3 reads CSVETFYEQYF. The CDR3 region has the DNA TGCAGCGTTGAGACGTTTTACGAGCAGTACTTC.

CDR3 amino acids: CASSLTDSGNTIYF. CDR3 nucleotide sequence: TGTGCCAGCAGTCTAACAGACTCTGGAAACACCATATATTTT. This rearrangement joins TRBV6-5 to TRBJ1-3; no clear D. In germline, CDR1 is MNHEY, CDR2 SVGAGI. This CDR3 has 14 amino acids. The ends were cut back, 5 bases at V and 0 bases at J, with 8 bases in the middle.